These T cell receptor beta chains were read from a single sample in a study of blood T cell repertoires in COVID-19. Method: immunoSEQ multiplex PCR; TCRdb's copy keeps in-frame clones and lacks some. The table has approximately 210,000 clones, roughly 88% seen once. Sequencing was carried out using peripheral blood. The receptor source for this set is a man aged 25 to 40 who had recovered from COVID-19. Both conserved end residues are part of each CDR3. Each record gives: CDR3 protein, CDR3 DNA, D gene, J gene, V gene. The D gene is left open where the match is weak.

CDR3 protein: CASGGQPLLSGNTIYF; CDR3 DNA: TGTGCCAGCGGTGGACAACCACTCCTCTCTGGAAACACCATATATTTT; D gene: -; J gene: TRBJ1-3; V gene: TRBV7-9
CDR3 protein: CAISPGGVGYEQFF; CDR3 DNA: TGTGCCATTTCTCCAGGGGGCGTTGGCTATGAGCAGTTCTTC; D gene: TRBD1; J gene: TRBJ2-1; V gene: TRBV24-1
CDR3 protein: CASTRGTGELFF; CDR3 DNA: TGTGCCAGCACCAGGGGCACCGGGGAGCTGTTTTTT; D gene: -; J gene: TRBJ2-2; V gene: TRBV6-5
CDR3 protein: CASSWDREYEQYF; CDR3 DNA: TGCGCCAGCAGCTGGGACAGGGAATACGAGCAGTACTTC; D gene: TRBD1; J gene: TRBJ2-7; V gene: TRBV5-1
CDR3 protein: CASSEGPRAGGTDTQYF; CDR3 DNA: TGTGCCAGCAGTGAGGGGCCACGGGCAGGGGGCACAGATACGCAGTATTTT; D gene: -; J gene: TRBJ2-3; V gene: TRBV2
CDR3 protein: CASSVTGGNEQFF; CDR3 DNA: TGTGCCAGCTCAGTCACAGGGGGCAATGAGCAGTTCTTC; D gene: TRBD1; J gene: TRBJ2-1; V gene: TRBV18
CDR3 protein: CASALASSSYEQYF; CDR3 DNA: TGTGCCAGCGCTCTAGCTTCGAGCTCCTACGAGCAGTACTTC; D gene: -; J gene: TRBJ2-7; V gene: TRBV2
CDR3 protein: CAWILMNTEAFF; CDR3 DNA: TGTGCCTGGATTCTTATGAACACTGAAGCTTTCTTT; D gene: -; J gene: TRBJ1-1; V gene: TRBV30
CDR3 protein: CASSPVAARGYTF; CDR3 DNA: TGTGCCAGCTCACCAGTGGCGGCGAGAGGCTACACCTTC; D gene: -; J gene: TRBJ1-2; V gene: TRBV18
CDR3 protein: CASSTWTGQEQYF; CDR3 DNA: TGCGCCAGCTCGACTTGGACAGGACAGGAGCAGTACTTC; D gene: TRBD1; J gene: TRBJ2-7; V gene: TRBV5-1
CDR3 protein: CSVHERTYYGYTF; CDR3 DNA: TGCAGCGTTCACGAGCGCACCTACTATGGCTACACCTTC; D gene: -; J gene: TRBJ1-2; V gene: TRBV29-1
CDR3 protein: CASSDETTGTGTYEQYF; CDR3 DNA: TGTGCCAGCAGCGACGAGACAACCGGGACAGGGACCTACGAGCAGTACTTC; D gene: -; J gene: TRBJ2-7; V gene: TRBV21-1